The present T cell receptor (beta chain) was sequenced within a study of CD8+ T cells in alopecia areata. The study, taken as a whole, reports: Researchers reported that TCR sharing among patients proved less clear than in mice, possibly HLA-linked.

V lost 3 bases to trimming and J lost 0 bases; unmatched junction nucleotides: 15. The CDR3 is made up of 19 amino acids. The V gene's germline CDR1 is SQVTM and CDR2 ANQGSEA. Comments on this clone: Its antigen is unknown.

It was cDNA, reverse transcribed from extracted RNA, that served as the sequencing template. Data came from immunoSEQ multiplex PCR; TCRdb stores just in-frame clones and leaves some out. Among 130,000 or so clones, around 50% were seen once, and the ten largest hold about 11%. The TCR originated in a human donor with alopecia areata. V gene TRBV29-1 combines with J gene TRBJ2-2; 8 bases are a match to TRBD1. Sequenced material: NKG2D-low CD8+ T cells sorted from blood. CDR3: CSVESISSWGQANTGELFF. CDR3 in DNA: TGCAGCGTTGAGTCGATTTCGTCTTGGGGACAGGCGAACACCGGGGAGCTGTTTTTT.